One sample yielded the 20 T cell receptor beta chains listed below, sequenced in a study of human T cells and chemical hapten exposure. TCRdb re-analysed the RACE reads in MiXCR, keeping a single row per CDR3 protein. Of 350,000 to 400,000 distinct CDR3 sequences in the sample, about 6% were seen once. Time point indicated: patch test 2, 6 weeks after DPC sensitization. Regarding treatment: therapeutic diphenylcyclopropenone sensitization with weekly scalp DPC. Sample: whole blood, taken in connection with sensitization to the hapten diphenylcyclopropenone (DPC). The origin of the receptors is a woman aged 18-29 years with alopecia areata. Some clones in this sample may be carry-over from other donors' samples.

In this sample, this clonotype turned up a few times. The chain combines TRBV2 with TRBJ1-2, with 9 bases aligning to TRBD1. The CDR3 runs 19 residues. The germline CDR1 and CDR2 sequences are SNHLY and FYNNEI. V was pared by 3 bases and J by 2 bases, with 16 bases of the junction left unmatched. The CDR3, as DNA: TGTGCCAGCAGTGACTACTATACAGGGGGCGAAAGGTGGAACTATGGCTACACCTTC. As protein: CASSDYYTGGERWNYGYTF.

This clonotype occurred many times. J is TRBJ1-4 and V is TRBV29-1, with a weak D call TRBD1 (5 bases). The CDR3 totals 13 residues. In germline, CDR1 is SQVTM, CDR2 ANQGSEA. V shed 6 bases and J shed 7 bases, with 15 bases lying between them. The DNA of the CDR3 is TGCAGCGTCCCAGGCCAGGGTGGTGAAAAACTGTTTTTT. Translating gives CSVPGQGGEKLFF.

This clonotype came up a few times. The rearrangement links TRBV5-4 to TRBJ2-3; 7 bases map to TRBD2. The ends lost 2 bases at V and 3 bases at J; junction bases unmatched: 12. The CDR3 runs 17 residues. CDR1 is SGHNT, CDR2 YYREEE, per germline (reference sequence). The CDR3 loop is CASSFDVAGVLTDTQYF. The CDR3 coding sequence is TGTGCCAGCAGCTTCGATGTGGCGGGGGTCCTGACAGATACGCAGTATTTT.

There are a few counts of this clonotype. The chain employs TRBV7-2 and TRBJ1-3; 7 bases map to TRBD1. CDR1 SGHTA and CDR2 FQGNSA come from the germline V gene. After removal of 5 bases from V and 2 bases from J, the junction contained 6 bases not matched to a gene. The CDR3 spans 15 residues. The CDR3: CASSGRTGAGNTIYF. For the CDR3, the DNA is TGTGCCAGCAGCGGACGGACAGGAGCTGGAAACACCATATATTTT.

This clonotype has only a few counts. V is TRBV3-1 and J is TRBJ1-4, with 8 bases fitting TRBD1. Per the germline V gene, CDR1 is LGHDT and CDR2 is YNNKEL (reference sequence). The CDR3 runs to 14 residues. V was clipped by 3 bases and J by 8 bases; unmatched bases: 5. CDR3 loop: CASSQTGDGEKLFF. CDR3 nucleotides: TGTGCCAGCAGCCAGACAGGGGATGGGGAAAAACTGTTTTTT.

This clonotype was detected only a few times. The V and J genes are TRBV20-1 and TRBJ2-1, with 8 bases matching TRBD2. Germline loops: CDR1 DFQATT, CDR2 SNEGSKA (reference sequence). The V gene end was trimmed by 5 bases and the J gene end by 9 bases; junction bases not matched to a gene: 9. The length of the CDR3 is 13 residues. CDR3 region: CSAGRGGYSEQFF. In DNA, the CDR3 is TGCAGTGCTGGTCGGGGGGGATATAGTGAGCAGTTCTTC.

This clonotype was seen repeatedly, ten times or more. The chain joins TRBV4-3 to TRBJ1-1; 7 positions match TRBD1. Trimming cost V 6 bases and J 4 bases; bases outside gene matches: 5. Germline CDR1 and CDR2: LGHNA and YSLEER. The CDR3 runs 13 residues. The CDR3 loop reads CASSNRGGTEAFF. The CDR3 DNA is TGCGCCAGCAGTAACAGGGGCGGCACTGAAGCTTTCTTT.

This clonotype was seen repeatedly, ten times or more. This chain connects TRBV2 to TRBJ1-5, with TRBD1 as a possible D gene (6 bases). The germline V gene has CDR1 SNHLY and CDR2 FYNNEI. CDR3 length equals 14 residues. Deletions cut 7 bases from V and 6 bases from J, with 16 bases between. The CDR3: CASNGETGGQPQHF. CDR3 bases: TGTGCCAGCAACGGGGAGACAGGTGGTCAGCCCCAGCATTTT.

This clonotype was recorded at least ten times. The CDR3: CASSSGGRTDTQYF. The CDR3 DNA is TGTGCCAGCAGTTCGGGCGGTCGCACAGATACGCAGTATTTT. This rearrangement joins TRBV6-6 to TRBJ2-3; no clear D gene. Germline loops: CDR1 MNHNY, CDR2 SVGAGI (reference sequence). CDR3 length: 14 residues. V was trimmed by 4 bases and J by 1 base, leaving 9 bases between them.

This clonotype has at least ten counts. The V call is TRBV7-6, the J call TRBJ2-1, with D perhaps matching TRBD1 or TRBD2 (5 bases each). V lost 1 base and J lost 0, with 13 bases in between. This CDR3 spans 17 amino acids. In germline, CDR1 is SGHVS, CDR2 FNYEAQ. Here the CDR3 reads CASSLGGAASSYNEQFF. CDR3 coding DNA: TGTGCCAGCAGCTTAGGAGGGGCAGCTAGCTCCTACAATGAGCAGTTCTTC. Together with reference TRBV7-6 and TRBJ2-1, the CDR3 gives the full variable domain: GAGVSQSPRYKVTKRGQDVALRCDPISGHVSLYWYRQALGQGPEFLTYFNYEAQQDKSGLPNDRFSAERPEGSISTLTIQRTEQRDSAMYRCASSLGGAASSYNEQFFGPGTRLTVL.

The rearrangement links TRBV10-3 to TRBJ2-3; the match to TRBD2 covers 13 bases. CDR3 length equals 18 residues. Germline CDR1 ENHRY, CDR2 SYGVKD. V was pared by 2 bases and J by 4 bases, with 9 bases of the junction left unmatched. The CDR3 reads CAISEPGLAGDKADTQYF. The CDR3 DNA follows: TGTGCCATCAGTGAGCCAGGACTAGCGGGGGACAAAGCAGATACGCAGTATTTT.

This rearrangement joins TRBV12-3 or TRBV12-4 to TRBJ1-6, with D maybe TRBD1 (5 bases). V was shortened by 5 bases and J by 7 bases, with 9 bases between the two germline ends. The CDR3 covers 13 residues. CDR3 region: CASSPGTNSPLHF. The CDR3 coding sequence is TGTGCCAGCAGTCCAGGGACGAATTCACCCCTCCACTTT.

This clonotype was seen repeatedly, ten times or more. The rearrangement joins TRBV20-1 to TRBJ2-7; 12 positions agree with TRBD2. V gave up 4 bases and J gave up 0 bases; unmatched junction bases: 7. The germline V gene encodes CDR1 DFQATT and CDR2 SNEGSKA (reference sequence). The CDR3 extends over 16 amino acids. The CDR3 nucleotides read TGCAGTGCTACGGCACTAGCGGGGGGCACCTCCTACGAGCAGTACTTC. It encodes CSATALAGGTSYEQYF.

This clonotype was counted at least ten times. The CDR3 sequence is CASSQDLTGQKAFF. CDR3 nucleotides: TGTGCCAGCAGCCAAGATTTGACCGGGCAAAAAGCTTTCTTT. The chain joins TRBV3-1 to TRBJ1-1, with D hard to call. V dropped 0 bases and J dropped 9 bases, with 14 bases sitting between them. CDR3 size: 14 residues. The germline CDR1 and CDR2 sequences are LGHDT and YNNKEL (reference sequence).

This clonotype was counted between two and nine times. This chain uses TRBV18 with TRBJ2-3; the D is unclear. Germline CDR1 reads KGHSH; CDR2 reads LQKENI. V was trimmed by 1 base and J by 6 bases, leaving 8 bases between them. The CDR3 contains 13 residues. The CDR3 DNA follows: TGTGCCAGCTCACCACTACTCTGGGATACGCAGTATTTT. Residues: CASSPLLWDTQYF.

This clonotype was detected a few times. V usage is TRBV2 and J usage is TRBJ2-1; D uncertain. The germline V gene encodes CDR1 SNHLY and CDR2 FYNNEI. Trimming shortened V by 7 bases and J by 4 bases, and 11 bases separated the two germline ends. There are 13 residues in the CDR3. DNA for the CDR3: TGTGCCAGCATCCGGACGGATTACAATGAGCAGTTCTTC. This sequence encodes CASIRTDYNEQFF.

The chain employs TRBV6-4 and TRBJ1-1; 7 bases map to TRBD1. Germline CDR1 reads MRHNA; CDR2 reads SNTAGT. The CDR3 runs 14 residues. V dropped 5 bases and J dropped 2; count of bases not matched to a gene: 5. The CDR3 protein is CASSMYRGNTEAFF. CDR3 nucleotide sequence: TGTGCCAGCAGTATGTACAGGGGCAACACTGAAGCTTTCTTT.

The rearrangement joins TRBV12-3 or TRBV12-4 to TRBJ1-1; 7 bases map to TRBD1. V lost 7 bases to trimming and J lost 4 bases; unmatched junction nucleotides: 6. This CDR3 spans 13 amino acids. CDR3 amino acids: CASTFRGLTEAFF. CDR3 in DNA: TGTGCCAGCACCTTTAGGGGGCTCACTGAAGCTTTCTTT.

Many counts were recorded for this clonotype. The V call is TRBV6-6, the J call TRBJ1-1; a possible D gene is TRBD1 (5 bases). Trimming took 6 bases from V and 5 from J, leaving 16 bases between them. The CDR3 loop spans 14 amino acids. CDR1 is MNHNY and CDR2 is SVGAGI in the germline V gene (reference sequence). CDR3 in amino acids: CASRASGRKTEAFF. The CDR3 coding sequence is TGTGCCAGCAGGGCCTCAGGGAGGAAGACTGAAGCTTTCTTT.

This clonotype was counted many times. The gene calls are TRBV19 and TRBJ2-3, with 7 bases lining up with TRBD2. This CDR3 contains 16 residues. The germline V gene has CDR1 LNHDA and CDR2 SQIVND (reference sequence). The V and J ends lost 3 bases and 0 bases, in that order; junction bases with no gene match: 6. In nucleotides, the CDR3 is TGTGCCAGTAGTATGGGACTATTCGCTAGCACAGATACGCAGTATTTT. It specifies CASSMGLFASTDTQYF.